The 27 T cell receptor beta chains reported below all come from one sample, sequenced in a study of tumor-infiltrating lymphocytes in primary liver carcinoma. Synthesis of TCR beta cDNA was carried out from about 500 ng total RNA with a constant-region primer. Three-round nested multiplex PCR performed with slightly modified ARM-PCR produced the TCR beta libraries. Two initial PCR rounds of around 9 cycles each paired TRBV1-TRBV30 forward primers with a C-beta reverse primer. TCRdb reanalysed the multiplex PCR reads using MiXCR and keeps one entry per CDR3 protein. The sample includes approximately 47,000 distinct CDR3 sequences, about 70% of them seen just once. From roughly 18-30 mg of unsorted bulk tissue, DNA and RNA were co-extracted together. Sequencing was done on a sample of liver tumor tissue from sampling region 3. The subset is: tumor region T3, left-lateral pole. The receptors originated from a man aged 40-55 years with primary liver carcinoma and hepatitis B virus infection.

This clonotype was seen many times. J is TRBJ1-2 and V is TRBV12-3 or TRBV12-4, with 10 positions matching TRBD1. The CDR3 is made up of 13 amino acids. Germline trimming cut 4 bases from V and 5 bases from J; bases unmatched to any gene: 1. The CDR3 DNA sequence: TGTGCCAGCAGTTCGGACAGGGGGTATGGCTACACCTTC. Protein sequence: CASSSDRGYGYTF.

This chain joins TRBV2 and TRBJ2-7, with 8 bases lining up with TRBD2. Germline lookup yields CDR1 SNHLY and CDR2 FYNNEI. The CDR3 has 13 amino acids. Trimming removed 9 bases from V and 7 bases from J; junction bases left unmatched: 11. The CDR3 DNA reads TGTGCCAGGAGACTAGCGCTCTCCCGGGAGCAGTACTTC. Residues: CARRLALSREQYF.

The genes are TRBV11-2 and TRBJ2-3, with D perhaps matching TRBD1 (5 bases). Germline loops: CDR1 SGHAT, CDR2 FQNNGV. V was pared by 4 bases and J by 4 bases, with 12 bases between. The CDR3 is 14 amino acids. Here the CDR3 DNA reads TGTGCCAGCAGCTCGTCTAGGGGATCAGATACGCAGTATTTT. As protein: CASSSSRGSDTQYF.

This clonotype was counted a single time. This rearrangement joins TRBV6-5 to TRBJ1-2; no definite D call. Germline V CDR1 and CDR2: MNHEY, SVGAGI. The CDR3 has 13 residues. This chain's CDR3 is CVIRLAANYGYTF. The CDR3 DNA sequence: TGTGTCATCAGACTAGCGGCTAACTATGGCTACACCTTC.

As concerns this clonotype: A junction end diverges from the germline sequence, so it may reflect a read error. This rearrangement joins TRBV4-2 to TRBJ2-1; a weak D match, TRBD1 (6 bases). The germline V gene encodes CDR1 LGHNA and CDR2 YNFKEQ. The CDR3 runs 16 residues. CDR3 nucleotide sequence: TGTGCCAGCAGCATCGGGCTTGGGGGCACCTGGGATGAGCGGTTCTTC. Its protein is CASSIGLGGTWDERFF.

The chain links TRBV12-3 or TRBV12-4 to TRBJ2-7, with 11 bases matching TRBD2. This CDR3 comprises 13 residues. The ends lost 10 bases at V and 4 bases at J; junction bases unmatched: 6. The CDR3, as DNA: TGTGCCAACAGCCGACTAGCGGGATACGAGCAGTACTTC. Translating it yields CANSRLAGYEQYF.

The rearrangement links TRBV4-1 to TRBJ2-7; TRBD1 aligns across 9 bases. This CDR3 is built from 13 residues. Germline CDR1 reads MGHRA; CDR2 reads YSYEKL. The trim removed 7 bases at V and 2 bases at J, leaving 3 bases unmatched. CDR3 sequence reads: CASNRTGAYEQYF. The CDR3 DNA reads TGCGCCAGCAATCGGACAGGGGCCTACGAGCAGTACTTC.

This clonotype was picked up a small number of times. The J gene is TRBJ1-6, the V gene TRBV6-4, with 9 bases matching TRBD1. V shed 7 bases, J shed 10 bases, and the junction held 8 bases outside the gene matches. The germline CDR1 and CDR2 sequences are MRHNA and SNTAGT. The length of the CDR3 is 14 residues. The CDR3 sequence is CASNPGQGYSPLHF. The CDR3 coding sequence is TGTGCCAGCAACCCAGGACAGGGGTACTCACCCCTCCACTTT.

The chain carries TRBV30 and TRBJ2-3; D not certain. CDR1 is GTSNPN and CDR2 is SVGIG in the germline V gene (reference sequence). CDR3 length: 14 amino acids. The V and J ends lost 0 bases and 8 bases respectively, with 15 bases between them. The CDR3 DNA reads TGTGCCTGGAGTGTACAATTCGATGGTGGTACGCAGTATTTT. Translated: CAWSVQFDGGTQYF.

The chain combines TRBV5-4 with TRBJ2-5; D is unresolved. This CDR3 has 14 residues. CDR1 SGHNT and CDR2 YYREEE come from the germline V gene (reference sequence). V dropped 9 bases and J dropped 5 bases, with 20 bases sitting between them. CDR3 coding DNA: TGTGCCATTAGCTTGAGTGCCAGTTTGGAGACCCAGTACTTC. Its protein is CAISLSASLETQYF. Filled out from reference TRBV5-4 and TRBJ2-5, the complete variable domain reads ETGVTQSPTHLIKTRGQQVTLRCSSQSGHNTVSWYQQALGQGPQFIFQYYREEENGRGNFPPRFSGLQFPNYSSELNVNALELDDSALYLCAISLSASLETQYFGPGTRLLVL.

The rearrangement joins TRBV29-1 to TRBJ2-5, with TRBD2 identical over 9 bases. The CDR3 is 13 residues long. Germline CDR1 and CDR2: SQVTM and ANQGSEA. V shed 4 bases and J 8 bases; nucleotides not matched to a gene: 8. The CDR3 region has the DNA TGCAGCGTTGGCGGGAGGGCCACTGAAACCCAGTACTTC. It is translated as CSVGGRATETQYF.

About this clonotype itself: No conserved phenylalanine or tryptophan ends this CDR3, so it is likely a read error. CDR3 nucleotide sequence: TGTGCCAGCAGCCAGTTTTCGGGAGGGGGCTACGAGCAGTACCTC. Protein sequence: CASSQFSGGGYEQYL. The chain combines TRBV11-2 with TRBJ2-7; 8 bases align to TRBD2. V trimming: 5 bases; J trimming: 3 bases; junction bases outside the gene matches: 9. This CDR3 comprises 15 residues. CDR1 and CDR2 (germline): SGHAT, FQNNGV.

This clonotype was seen more than once but under ten times. The CDR3 ends on some other residue instead of the conserved phenylalanine or tryptophan, so this is likely a read error. DNA of the CDR3: TGTGCCAGCAATAACGGGAGGTACGAGCAGTACTCC. Translation: CASNNGRYEQYS. The V gene is TRBV28, the J gene TRBJ2-7, with 7 nucleotides matching TRBD2. CDR3 size: 12 residues. Trimming at V came to 7 bases and at J to 4 bases, leaving 4 bases not matched to a gene. Germline V lookup: CDR1 MDHEN, CDR2 SYDVKM.

This rearrangement joins TRBV6-2 or TRBV6-3 to TRBJ2-1; D may be TRBD2 (6 bases). Trimming took off 5 bases at V and 2 bases at J, with 19 bases between the two ends. CDR3 size: 17 residues. CDR1 and CDR2 from the germline V gene are MNHEY and SVGEGT. The CDR3 sequence is CASSHPTSRRTYNEQFF. The CDR3 DNA follows: TGTGCCAGCAGTCACCCAACTAGCAGGAGAACCTACAATGAGCAGTTCTTC.

Concerning this clonotype itself: At one end the junction does not follow the germline gene, possibly because of a read error. The chain uses TRBV6-1 and TRBJ2-7; D perhaps matches TRBD2 (5 bases). CDR3 length: 13 residues. The V gene's germline CDR1 is MNHNS and CDR2 SASEGT. The CDR3 spells CASSAPGTQEHYF. The CDR3 DNA is TGTGCCAGCAGTGCCCCGGGAACCCAAGAGCACTACTTC.

This clonotype occurred many times. The chain links TRBV7-9 to TRBJ2-7; 7 nucleotides line up with TRBD2. V lost 3 bases and J lost 2; bases outside the gene matches: 7. Germline CDR1 is SEHNR and CDR2 is FQNEAQ (reference sequence). This CDR3 has 15 residues. CDR3 amino acids: CASSFYGGGTYEQYF. The CDR3 DNA reads as TGTGCCAGCAGCTTCTACGGCGGGGGTACCTACGAGCAGTACTTC.

Of note for this clonotype: Mismatch with germline at one junction end may stem from a read error. The chain links TRBV10-2 to TRBJ1-5, with D possibly being TRBD2 (6 bases). The better agreement between TRBJ2-3 and the DNA end casts doubt on the J call. This CDR3 comprises 15 residues. The germline CDR1 and CDR2 sequences are WSHSY and SAAADI. CDR3 in amino acids: CASSESGGEGQPQYF. The CDR3 nucleotides read TGTGCCAGCAGTGAGTCCGGGGGTGAGGGTCAGCCCCAGTATTTT.

This clonotype was counted a single time. The conserved phenylalanine or tryptophan is not found at the CDR3 terminus, so this likely reflects a read error. J is TRBJ2-6 and V is TRBV4-1; D is undetermined. The V end lost 3 bases, the J end lost 3 bases, and 15 bases lay between the germline ends. CDR1 and CDR2 (germline): MGHRA, YSYEKL. The CDR3 is 17 residues long. DNA of the CDR3: TGCGCCAGCAGCCAGCTACAAGAGGCTAGTGGGGCCAACGTCCTGACTTTA. Amino acid sequence: CASSQLQEASGANVLTL.

Worth noting for this clonotype: Here the CDR3 omits its conserved ending phenylalanine or tryptophan, so a read error is the likely source. The CDR3 here is CASSVTGVYSGQFL. DNA of the CDR3: TGTGCCAGTAGCGTGACAGGGGTTTACAGTGGGCAGTTCTTA. The rearrangement links TRBV11-2 to TRBJ2-1; 8 bases are a match to TRBD1. CDR1 and CDR2 (germline): SGHAT, FQNNGV. This CDR3 is built from 14 residues. J gave up 12 bases and V 9 bases, and 16 bases lay outside the gene matches.

The chain employs TRBV5-5 and TRBJ2-1; TRBD1 aligns across 8 bases. Germline CDR1 and CDR2: SGHKS and YYEKEE (reference sequence). The CDR3 totals 12 residues. The V and J ends lost 3 bases and 16 bases, in that order; junction bases with no gene match: 9. CDR3 coding DNA: TGTGCCAGCAGCTCGGGTCCCAGGGGGCGATTCTTC. Protein: CASSSGPRGRFF.

Of note for this clonotype: The missing conserved phenylalanine or tryptophan at the end of this CDR3 makes a read error likely. This rearrangement joins TRBV11-2 to TRBJ2-1, with D unresolved. This CDR3 region has 13 residues. In germline, CDR1 is SGHAT, CDR2 FQNNGV. The CDR3 region is CACSLNDANEQFL. The CDR3 DNA reads TGTGCCTGCAGCTTAAATGATGCCAATGAGCAGTTCCTC.

In the case of this clonotype: The junction shows a germline mismatch at one end, possibly a read error. The chain is built from TRBV4-1 and TRBJ2-7; D is uncertain. The CDR3 extends over 15 amino acids. Germline CDR1 and CDR2: MGHRA and YSYEKL. This chain's CDR3 is CASSPGSLTAYEQYF. CDR3 DNA sequence: TGCGCCAGTAGCCCCGGCTCTTTGACCGCCTACGAGCAGTACTTC.

Worth noting for this clonotype: The junction differs from germline at one of its ends, possibly a read error. V gene TRBV28 combines with J gene TRBJ2-7; TRBD2 might be the D (5 bases). The CDR3 is made up of 15 amino acids. Germline V gene sequence: CDR1 MDHEN, CDR2 SYDVKM. The chain's CDR3 is CASIPRDYGAGEQYF. Here the CDR3 DNA reads TGTGCCAGCATTCCGCGAGACTACGGAGCCGGCGAGCAATACTTC.

Within the sample, this clonotype is medium-sized. This chain links TRBV29-1 with TRBJ2-1, with TRBD2 identical over 7 bases. CDR1 SQVTM and CDR2 ANQGSEA come from the germline V gene. This CDR3 region has 14 residues. Trimming removed 7 bases from V and 2 bases from J; junction bases left unmatched: 8. The chain's CDR3 is CSATGGVAYNEQFF. The CDR3 nucleotides read TGCAGCGCTACGGGGGGAGTGGCCTACAATGAGCAGTTCTTC.

As regards this clonotype: One end of the junction does not line up with germline, which may come from a read error. V and J are TRBV5-1 and TRBJ1-4; 8 nucleotides match TRBD1. The CDR3 length is 19 residues. Germline V gives CDR1 SGHRS, CDR2 YFSETQ. The CDR3 loop is CASSSGVLEPGQDDEKLFF. In DNA, the CDR3 is TGCGCAAGCAGCTCGGGTGTCTTAGAGCCGGGACAGGACGATGAAAAACTGTTTTTT.

In regard to this clonotype: Compared with germline, one end of the junction differs, possibly owing to a read error. This sequence joins TRBV24-1 and TRBJ1-2, with TRBD1 matching 7 bases. This CDR3 has 13 amino acids. Germline CDR1 reads KGHDR; CDR2 reads SFDVKD. The CDR3: CTTSEQGTYGYTF. The DNA of the CDR3 is TGTACCACCAGTGAACAGGGGACCTATGGCTACACCTTC.

The genes are TRBV11-2 and TRBJ2-3, with 9 positions matching TRBD2. The CDR3 has 16 residues. The ends lost 5 bases at V and 9 bases at J; junction bases unmatched: 15. The V gene's germline CDR1 is SGHAT and CDR2 FQNNGV. The CDR3 DNA sequence: TGTGCCAGCAGCCCACCGACTAGCGGCAGCAGAGAGACGCAGTATTTT. As protein: CASSPPTSGSRETQYF.